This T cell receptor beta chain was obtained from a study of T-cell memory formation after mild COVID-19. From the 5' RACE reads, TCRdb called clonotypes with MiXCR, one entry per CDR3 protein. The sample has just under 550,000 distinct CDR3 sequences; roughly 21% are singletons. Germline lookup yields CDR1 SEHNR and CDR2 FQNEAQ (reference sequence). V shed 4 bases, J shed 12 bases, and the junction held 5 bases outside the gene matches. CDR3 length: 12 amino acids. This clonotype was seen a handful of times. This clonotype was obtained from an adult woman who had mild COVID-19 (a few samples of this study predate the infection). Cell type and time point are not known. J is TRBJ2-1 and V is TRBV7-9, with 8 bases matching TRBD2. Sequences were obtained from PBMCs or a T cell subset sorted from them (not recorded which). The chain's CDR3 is CASSSGTSSQFF. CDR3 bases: TGTGCCAGCAGCTCAGGGACTAGTTCGCAGTTCTTC.